Listed below are T cell receptor beta chains from one sample, sequenced in a study of spatial heterogeneity in lung cancer. TCRdb reprocessed the 5' RACE reads via MiXCR and lists one record per CDR3 protein. The sample lists tens of thousands of distinct CDR3 sequences, about 6.3% occurring once. Sample: PBMCs, taken at surgery. These receptors were obtained from a female donor with early-stage non-small cell lung cancer. Each CDR3 is given with its conserved first and last residue. Each record gives: J gene, V gene, D gene, clone size, CDR3 protein, CDR3 DNA. The D gene is left open where the match is weak. Some rows have no size entry. The others give once, few or many, or a class for an expanded clone.

>TRBJ2-1|TRBV20-1|-|many
CSARMGGPYNEQFF
TGCAGTGCTAGGATGGGGGGACCTTACAATGAGCAGTTCTTC
>TRBJ1-1|TRBV12-3/TRBV12-4|-|-
CASSDIVNTEAFF
TGTGCCAGCAGCGACATAGTGAACACTGAAGCTTTCTTT
>TRBJ2-2|TRBV9|TRBD1|many
CASSVTGTGELFF
TGTGCCAGCAGCGTGACAGGGACCGGGGAGCTGTTTTTT
>TRBJ1-6|TRBV28|-|many
CASSKPSGGNSPLHF
TGTGCCAGCAGCAAACCCTCTGGGGGGAATTCACCCCTCCACTTT
>TRBJ2-2|TRBV7-3|TRBD2|many
CASSSLGTSATGELFF
TGTGCCAGCAGCTCGCTCGGGACTAGCGCAACCGGGGAGCTGTTTTTT
>TRBJ2-5|TRBV6-7|-|few
CASSYTGGQQETQYF
TGTGCCAGCAGTTACACCGGGGGACAGCAAGAGACCCAGTACTTC
>TRBJ2-4|TRBV11-2|-|-
CASSLDRGGHPALRAKNIQYF
TGTGCCAGCAGCTTAGATCGAGGGGGACATCCAGCTTTACGGGCCAAAAACATTCAGTACTTC
>TRBJ2-5|TRBV5-1|-|many
CASSLAPPGTKETQYF
TGCGCCAGCAGCTTGGCCCCGCCGGGGACGAAAGAGACCCAGTACTTC
>TRBJ2-1|TRBV19|-|many
CASSTRQLEFF
TGTGCCAGTAGTACCCGACAATTAGAGTTCTTC
>TRBJ1-4|TRBV18|-|few
CASSPEPSNEKLFF
TGTGCCAGCTCACCGGAACCCTCAAATGAAAAACTGTTTTTT
>TRBJ2-1|TRBV27|-|-
CASSFLSGYNEQFF
TGTGCCAGCAGTTTTCTCTCAGGGTACAATGAGCAGTTCTTC
>TRBJ2-5|TRBV28|-|many
CAIRGQETQYF
TGTGCCATTAGGGGACAAGAGACCCAGTACTTC
>TRBJ2-1|TRBV20-1|TRBD2|-
CSARPGLGEDEQFF
TGCAGTGCTAGACCGGGACTAGGGGAAGATGAGCAGTTCTTC
>TRBJ2-7|TRBV5-1|-|many
CASSLEGGSPIYEQYF
TGCGCCAGCAGCTTGGAAGGGGGTAGCCCGATCTACGAGCAGTACTTC
>TRBJ2-7|TRBV20-1|-|many
CSAPTGMEKGYEQYF
TGCAGTGCCCCGACAGGTATGGAGAAGGGCTACGAGCAGTACTTC
>TRBJ1-1|TRBV5-1|-|many
CASSLDAEAFF
TGCGCCAGCAGCTTGGACGCTGAAGCTTTCTTT
>TRBJ2-1|TRBV27|-|many
CASSFRGKSNEQFF
TGTGCCAGCAGTTTCCGGGGGAAGAGTAATGAGCAGTTCTTC
>TRBJ2-7|TRBV12-3/TRBV12-4|TRBD2|medium-sized
CASSLKREGSYEQYF
TGTGCCAGCAGTTTAAAGCGGGAGGGTTCCTACGAGCAGTACTTC
>TRBJ1-2|TRBV7-9|TRBD1|-
CASSLGTGLNYGYTF
TGTGCCAGCAGCTTAGGGACAGGGCTTAACTATGGCTACACCTTC
>TRBJ2-3|TRBV2|-|many
CASSELPVGADTQYF
TGTGCCAGCAGTGAATTGCCTGTTGGGGCCGATACGCAGTATTTT
>TRBJ2-3|TRBV10-3|TRBD1|many
CAIRNPGQGLRDTQYF
TGTGCCATCAGAAACCCGGGACAGGGGCTTCGGGATACGCAGTATTTT
>TRBJ2-5|TRBV27|-|many
CASSFGAIKETQYF
TGTGCCAGCAGTTTCGGGGCTATTAAAGAGACCCAGTACTTC
>TRBJ1-1|TRBV4-1|-|many
CASSQGRTVNTEAFF
TGCGCCAGCAGCCAAGGTCGGACGGTAAACACTGAAGCTTTCTTT
>TRBJ1-1|TRBV28|-|many
CASSFTRTATEAFF
TGTGCCAGCAGTTTCACCCGCACCGCCACTGAAGCTTTCTTT
>TRBJ1-5|TRBV10-2|TRBD1|many
CASSDGTGGIRPQHF
TGCGCCAGCAGTGATGGAACAGGGGGGATACGGCCCCAGCATTTT
>TRBJ2-3|TRBV7-3|-|many
CASSPRGSGLFTDTQYF
TGTGCCAGCAGCCCAAGGGGAAGCGGCCTCTTCACAGATACGCAGTATTTT
>TRBJ2-7|TRBV12-3/TRBV12-4|TRBD1|many
CASRGTGKAYEQYF
TGTGCCAGCAGGGGGACAGGGAAAGCCTACGAGCAGTACTTC
>TRBJ2-2|TRBV6-1|-|many
CASSANTGELFF
TGTGCCAGCAGTGCCAACACCGGGGAGCTGTTTTTT
>TRBJ1-1|TRBV20-1|TRBD1|few
CSAEDRTGHNTEAFF
TGCAGTGCTGAGGATCGGACAGGACATAACACTGAAGCTTTCTTT
>TRBJ2-1|TRBV5-4|-|once
CASSLGLEGSNEQFF
TGTGCCAGCAGCTTGGGACTAGAGGGGTCCAATGAGCAGTTCTTC
>TRBJ2-3|TRBV12-3/TRBV12-4|-|many
CASSLWGDTQYF
TGTGCCAGCAGTTTGTGGGGAGATACGCAGTATTTT
>TRBJ2-5|TRBV5-6|TRBD1|few
CASSLRDSQETQYF
TGTGCCAGCAGCTTGAGGGACAGTCAAGAGACCCAGTACTTC
>TRBJ1-1|TRBV18|-|few
CASSPERDTEAFF
TGTGCCAGCTCACCAGAAAGGGACACTGAAGCTTTCTTT
>TRBJ2-2|TRBV6-5|-|few
CASSPRSGELFF
TGTGCCAGCAGTCCCCGTTCCGGGGAGCTGTTTTTT
>TRBJ2-3|TRBV6-1|-|-
CASSDVAETGTDTQYF
TGTGCCAGCAGTGACGTCGCCGAGACAGGCACAGATACGCAGTATTTT
>TRBJ2-1|TRBV5-4|TRBD2|few
CASSLATSGRVNEQFF
TGTGCCAGCAGCTTGGCCACTAGCGGGAGGGTCAATGAGCAGTTCTTC
>TRBJ2-1|TRBV27|-|-
CASRHGDLTINEQLF
TGTGCCAGCAGGCACGGGGACTTGACGATCAATGAGCAGCTCTTC
>TRBJ2-1|TRBV4-1|TRBD1|-
CASSRWGDRGKDEQFF
TGCGCCAGCAGCCGGTGGGGGGACAGGGGGAAAGATGAGCAGTTCTTC
>TRBJ2-5|TRBV5-1|TRBD2|-
CASSPRTSGGEETQYF
TGCGCCAGCAGCCCTAGGACTAGCGGGGGGGAAGAGACCCAGTACTTC
>TRBJ1-6|TRBV25-1|TRBD1|many
CASSSGGNSPLHF
TGTGCCAGCAGTTCAGGGGGTAATTCACCCCTCCACTTT
>TRBJ2-1|TRBV11-2|TRBD2|-
CASVPGLALDYNEQFF
TGTGCCAGTGTACCGGGACTAGCGCTTGACTACAATGAGCAGTTCTTC
>TRBJ1-5|TRBV27|-|many
CASSPRNLLSNQPQHF
TGTGCCAGCAGTCCCAGAAACCTACTTAGCAATCAGCCCCAGCATTTT
>TRBJ1-1|TRBV24-1|TRBD1|-
CATSGGQVNTEAFF
TGTGCCACCAGTGGAGGACAGGTGAACACTGAAGCTTTCTTT
>TRBJ2-1|TRBV6-2/TRBV6-3|TRBD2|many
CASSTGTSGGAWYNEQFF
TGTGCCAGCAGTACCGGGACTAGCGGGGGGGCCTGGTACAATGAGCAGTTCTTC
>TRBJ2-1|TRBV10-3|TRBD2|-
CAIRERLANEQFF
TGTGCCATCCGAGAGAGACTAGCGAATGAGCAGTTCTTC
>TRBJ2-3|TRBV29-1|-|many
CSVEGQAGGTDTQYF
TGCAGCGTTGAAGGACAGGCCGGAGGCACAGATACGCAGTATTTT
>TRBJ2-1|TRBV2|-|many
CASSERSGPEREQFF
TGTGCCAGCAGTGAGAGGTCGGGCCCGGAGAGGGAGCAGTTCTTC
>TRBJ1-2|TRBV28|-|medium-sized
CASNLPDGPNYGYTF
TGTGCCAGCAACCTACCGGACGGACCAAACTATGGCTACACCTTC
>TRBJ2-1|TRBV6-4|-|many
CASSDSRVVGSYNEQFF
TGTGCCAGCAGTGACTCTCGGGTAGTAGGTTCCTACAATGAGCAGTTCTTC
>TRBJ1-2|TRBV12-3/TRBV12-4|-|many
CASSSGRENGYTF
TGTGCCAGCAGTTCTGGACGGGAAAATGGCTACACCTTC
>TRBJ2-7|TRBV20-1|TRBD2|many
CSAQAGYEQYF
TGCAGTGCTCAAGCGGGGTACGAGCAGTACTTC
>TRBJ1-2|TRBV5-6|-|many
CASSGTDYGYTF
TGTGCCAGCAGCGGAACTGACTATGGCTACACCTTC
>TRBJ2-1|TRBV28|TRBD1|-
CASSFGSGQGYEQFF
TGTGCCAGCAGTTTCGGTTCGGGACAGGGGTATGAGCAGTTCTTC
>TRBJ2-7|TRBV7-9|-|many
CASRRDGEQYF
TGTGCCAGCAGACGAGACGGGGAGCAGTACTTC
>TRBJ1-1|TRBV10-1|-|few
CASSRHQNTEAFF
TGCGCCAGCAGTCGACATCAAAACACTGAAGCTTTCTTT
>TRBJ2-1|TRBV7-8|-|-
CASSRKSEQFF
TGTGCCAGCAGCCGCAAAAGTGAGCAGTTCTTC
>TRBJ1-1|TRBV20-1|-|few
CSARDQVGNTEAFF
TGCAGTGCTAGAGATCAGGTGGGGAACACTGAAGCTTTCTTT
>TRBJ2-3|TRBV29-1|TRBD1|many
CSETGGGTDTQYF
TGCAGCGAGACAGGGGGCGGCACAGATACGCAGTATTTT
>TRBJ1-4|TRBV18|-|-
CASSPFQYATNEKLFF
TGTGCCAGCTCACCTTTCCAGTATGCAACTAATGAAAAACTGTTTTTT
>TRBJ2-3|TRBV7-9|TRBD1|medium-sized
CASSQGVRGRSDTQYF
TGTGCCAGCAGCCAAGGCGTCAGGGGGCGATCAGATACGCAGTATTTT